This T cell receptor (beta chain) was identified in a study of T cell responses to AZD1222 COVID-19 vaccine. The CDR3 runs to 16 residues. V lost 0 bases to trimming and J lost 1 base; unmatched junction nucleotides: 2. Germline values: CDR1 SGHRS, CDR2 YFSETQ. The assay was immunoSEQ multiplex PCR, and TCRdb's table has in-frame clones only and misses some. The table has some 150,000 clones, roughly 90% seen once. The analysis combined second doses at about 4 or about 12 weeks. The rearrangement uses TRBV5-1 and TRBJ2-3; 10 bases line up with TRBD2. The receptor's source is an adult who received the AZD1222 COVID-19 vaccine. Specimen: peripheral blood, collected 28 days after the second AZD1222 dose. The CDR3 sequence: CASSLDGTSGTDTQYF. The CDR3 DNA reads TGCGCCAGCAGCTTGGATGGGACTAGCGGCACAGATACGCAGTATTTT. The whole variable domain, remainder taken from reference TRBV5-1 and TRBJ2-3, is KAGVTQTPRYLIKTRGQQVTLSCSPISGHRSVSWYQQTPGQGLQFLFEYFSETQRNKGNFPGRFSGRQFSNSRSEMNVSTLELGDSALYLCASSLDGTSGTDTQYFGPGTRLTVL.